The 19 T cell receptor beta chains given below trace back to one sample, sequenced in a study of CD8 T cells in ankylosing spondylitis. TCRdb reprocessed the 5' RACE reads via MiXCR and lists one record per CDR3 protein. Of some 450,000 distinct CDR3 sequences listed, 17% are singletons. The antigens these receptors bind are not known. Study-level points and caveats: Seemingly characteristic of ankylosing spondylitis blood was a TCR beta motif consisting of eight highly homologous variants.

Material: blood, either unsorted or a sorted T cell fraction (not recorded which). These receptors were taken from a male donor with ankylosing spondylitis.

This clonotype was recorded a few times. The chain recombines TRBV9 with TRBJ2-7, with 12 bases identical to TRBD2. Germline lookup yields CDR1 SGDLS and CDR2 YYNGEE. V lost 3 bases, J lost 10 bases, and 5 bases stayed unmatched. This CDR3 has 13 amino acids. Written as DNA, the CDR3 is TGTGCCAGCAGCGGAAGGACTAGCGGGATCCAGTACTTC. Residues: CASSGRTSGIQYF.

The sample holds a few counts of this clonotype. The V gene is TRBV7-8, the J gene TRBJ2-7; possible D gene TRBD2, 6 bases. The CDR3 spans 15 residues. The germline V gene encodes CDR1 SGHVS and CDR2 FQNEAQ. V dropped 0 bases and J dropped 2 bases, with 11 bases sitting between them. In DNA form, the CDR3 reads TGTGCCAGCAGCTTAGCGGGACTTCTTACCTACGAGCAGTACTTC. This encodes CASSLAGLLTYEQYF.

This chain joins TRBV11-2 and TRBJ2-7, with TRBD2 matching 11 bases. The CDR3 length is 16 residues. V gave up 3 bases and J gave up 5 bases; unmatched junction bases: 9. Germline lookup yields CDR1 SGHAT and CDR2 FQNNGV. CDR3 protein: CASSLGLAVRVDEQYF. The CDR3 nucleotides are TGTGCCAGCAGCTTGGGACTAGCGGTCCGCGTCGACGAGCAGTACTTC.

CDR3 sequence reads: CSARGTANTEAFF. Written as DNA, the CDR3 is TGCAGTGCTAGGGGGACGGCGAACACTGAAGCTTTCTTT. The V call is TRBV20-1, the J call TRBJ1-1; tentative D call: TRBD1 (5 bases). CDR1 DFQATT and CDR2 SNEGSKA come from the germline V gene (reference sequence). The ends were cut back, 3 bases at V and 1 base at J, with 9 bases in the middle. The CDR3 runs 13 residues.

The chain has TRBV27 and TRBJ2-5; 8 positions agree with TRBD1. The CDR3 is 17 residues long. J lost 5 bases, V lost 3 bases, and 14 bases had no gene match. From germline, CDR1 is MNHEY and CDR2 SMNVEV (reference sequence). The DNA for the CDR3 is TGTGCCAGCAGTTTTACTATGGACAGGGAGGTGCGTGAGACCCAGTACTTC. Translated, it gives CASSFTMDREVRETQYF.

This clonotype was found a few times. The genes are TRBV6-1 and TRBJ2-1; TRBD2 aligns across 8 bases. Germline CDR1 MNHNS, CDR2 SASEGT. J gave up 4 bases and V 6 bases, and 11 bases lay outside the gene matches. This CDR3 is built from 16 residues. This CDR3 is CASSPTPSGGYNEQFF. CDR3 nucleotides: TGTGCCAGCAGCCCCACCCCGAGCGGGGGATACAATGAGCAGTTCTTC.

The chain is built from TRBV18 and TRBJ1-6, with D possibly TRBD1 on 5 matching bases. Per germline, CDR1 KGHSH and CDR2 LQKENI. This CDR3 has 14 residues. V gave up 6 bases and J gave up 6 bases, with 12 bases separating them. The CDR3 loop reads CASSEGLGNSPLHF. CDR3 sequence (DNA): TGTGCCAGCTCGGAGGGGTTAGGTAATTCACCCCTCCACTTT.

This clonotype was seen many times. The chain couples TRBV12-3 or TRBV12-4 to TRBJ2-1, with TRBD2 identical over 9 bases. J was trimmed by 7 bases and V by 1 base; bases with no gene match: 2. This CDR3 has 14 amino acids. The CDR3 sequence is CASSLVAGVNEQFF. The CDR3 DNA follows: TGTGCCAGCAGTTTAGTAGCGGGAGTTAATGAGCAGTTCTTC.

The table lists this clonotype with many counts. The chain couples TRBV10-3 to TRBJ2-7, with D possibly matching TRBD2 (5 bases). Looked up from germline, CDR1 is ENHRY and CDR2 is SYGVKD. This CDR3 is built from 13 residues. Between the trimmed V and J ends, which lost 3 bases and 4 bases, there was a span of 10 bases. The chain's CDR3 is CAISDGLTYEQYF. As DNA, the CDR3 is TGTGCCATCAGTGACGGACTTACTTACGAGCAGTACTTC.

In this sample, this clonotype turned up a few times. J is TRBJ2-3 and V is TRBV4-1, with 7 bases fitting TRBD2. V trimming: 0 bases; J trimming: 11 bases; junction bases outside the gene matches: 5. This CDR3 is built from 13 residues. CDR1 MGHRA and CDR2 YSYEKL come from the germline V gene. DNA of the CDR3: TGCGCCAGCAGCCAAGACCAGCGGGACTGGCAGTATTTT. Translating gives CASSQDQRDWQYF.

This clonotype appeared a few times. CDR3 sequence reads: CASSPTVPGQNEAFF. The CDR3 coding sequence is TGCGCCAGCAGCCCTACCGTCCCGGGACAAAATGAAGCTTTCTTT. V and J are TRBV5-1 and TRBJ1-1; D possibly corresponds to TRBD1 (6 bases). Germline assignment: CDR1 SGHRS and CDR2 YFSETQ. Trimming left V 4 bases short and J 7 bases short, with 20 bases between. CDR3 length: 15 amino acids.

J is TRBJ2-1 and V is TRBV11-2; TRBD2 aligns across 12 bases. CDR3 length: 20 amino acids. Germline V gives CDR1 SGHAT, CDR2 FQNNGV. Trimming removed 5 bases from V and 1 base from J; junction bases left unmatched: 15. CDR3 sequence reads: CASSKRGGLAGGRSYNEQFF. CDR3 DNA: TGTGCCAGCAGCAAACGAGGAGGGCTAGCGGGGGGGCGGTCCTACAATGAGCAGTTCTTC.

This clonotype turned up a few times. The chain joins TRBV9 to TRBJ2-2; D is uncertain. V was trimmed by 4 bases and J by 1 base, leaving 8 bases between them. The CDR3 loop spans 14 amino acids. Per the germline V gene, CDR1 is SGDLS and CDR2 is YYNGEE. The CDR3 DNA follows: TGTGCCAGCAGCACAGTAGGGAACACCGGGGAGCTGTTTTTT. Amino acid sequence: CASSTVGNTGELFF.

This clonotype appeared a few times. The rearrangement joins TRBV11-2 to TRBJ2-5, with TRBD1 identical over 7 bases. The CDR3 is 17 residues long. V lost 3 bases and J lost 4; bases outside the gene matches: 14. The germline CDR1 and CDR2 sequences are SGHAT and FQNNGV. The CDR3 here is CASSFPPTGKVPETQYF. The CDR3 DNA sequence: TGTGCCAGCAGCTTTCCCCCGACAGGGAAAGTACCAGAGACCCAGTACTTC.

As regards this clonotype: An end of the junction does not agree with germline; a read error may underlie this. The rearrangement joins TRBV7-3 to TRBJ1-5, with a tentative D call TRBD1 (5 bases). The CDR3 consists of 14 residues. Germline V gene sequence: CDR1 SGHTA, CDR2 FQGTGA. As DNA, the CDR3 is TGTGCCAGCATCTTAAGACGGGGGAATCAGCCCCAGCATTTT. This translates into CASILRRGNQPQHF.

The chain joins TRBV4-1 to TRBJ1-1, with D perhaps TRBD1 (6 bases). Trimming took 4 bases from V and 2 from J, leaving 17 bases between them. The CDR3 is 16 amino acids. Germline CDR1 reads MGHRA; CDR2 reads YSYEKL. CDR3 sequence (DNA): TGCGCCAGCAGCCCCCACGGGGGCAGGGGTAACACTGAAGCTTTCTTT. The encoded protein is CASSPHGGRGNTEAFF.

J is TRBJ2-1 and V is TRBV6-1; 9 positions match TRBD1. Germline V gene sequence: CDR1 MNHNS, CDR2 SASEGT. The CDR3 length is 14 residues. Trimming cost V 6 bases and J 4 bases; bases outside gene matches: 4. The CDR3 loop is CASREGTGYNEQFF. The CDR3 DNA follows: TGTGCCAGCAGAGAGGGGACAGGGTACAATGAGCAGTTCTTC.

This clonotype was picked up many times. This CDR3 is CASSQENNEQFF. The CDR3 bases are TGTGCCAGCAGCCAGGAAAACAATGAGCAGTTCTTC. The chain combines TRBV4-2 with TRBJ2-1; D unresolved. The CDR3 contains 12 residues. Trimming cost V 3 bases and J 5 bases, with 5 bases left between them. Germline V gene sequence: CDR1 LGHNA, CDR2 YNFKEQ.

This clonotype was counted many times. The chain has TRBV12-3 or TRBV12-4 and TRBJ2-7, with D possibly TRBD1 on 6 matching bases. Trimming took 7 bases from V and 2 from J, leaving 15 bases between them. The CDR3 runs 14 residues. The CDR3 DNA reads TGTGCCAGCACTCCAGGGGACGGGGCCTACGAGCAGTACTTC. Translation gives CASTPGDGAYEQYF.